This entry is about one TCR beta chain. Its antigen remains unidentified. No per-base quality is available; no much larger clone lies one base away. The data stem from a study of cytomegalovirus exposure and HLA in healthy donors (dated by TCRdb to about 2017). For context, the study as a whole: In an earlier analysis of fewer than 750 of the donors, 250 to 350 Gb of sequence data and 95 million to 130 million unique TCR beta sequences from about 179 million T cells were reported. An early release covering approximately 600 HLA-typed donors comprised about 310 gigabases of sequencing data and approximately 80 million unique TCR sequences. The genetic ancestry cluster associated with self-reported Caucasian donors included 65% to 90% of the approximately 400 genotyped donors. The study aimed to test whether signatures of past pathogen exposure could be identified by cataloging public T cell receptors. Using immunosequencing, the study profiled T cell repertoires from about 650 subjects and related those repertoires to cytomegalovirus serostatus. Besides the first cohort of approximately 670 subjects, a separate validation cohort made up of roughly 120 different subjects was used. To predict cytomegalovirus infection status, the study combined high-throughput TCR immunosequencing, statistical association of individual TCRs with disease status, and machine learning. A later analysis re-examined previously published TCR beta repertoires from just over 650 donors and added high-resolution HLA genotyping to investigate patterns of TCR occurrence. The later analysis used no new phenotypic data to find candidate immune exposures, relying instead on TCR beta sequences and their occurrence across donors. An earlier analysis of around 580 of the donors used high-throughput TCR beta sequencing to judge whether each TCR beta V gene segment behaved as functional or pseudogenic. Alongside the repertoire data, information on donor age, sex, ethnicity and CMV serostatus was compiled. Genome-wide SNP genotypes for about 55% of the 666 donors were used in a later genetic analysis, which treated that subset as a discovery cohort. All discovery cohort repertoires had been generated using a single sequencing platform. HLA typing covered class I and class II loci at four-digit resolution. Typing coverage varied by locus: about 629-630 donors for A, B, C, DRB1 and DQB1; roughly 520 for DQA1; some 610 for DPA1; 400 to 480 for DPB1. Roughly five DR-DQ haplotypes were handled as single units for association and clustering because linkage in the cohort was strong. Among roughly 370 genotyped donors of the cohort, an average of approximately 240,000 unique TCR beta nucleotide sequences were sequenced per donor, around 18% of them non-productive. Here is what the overall study found, with its caveats: A later genetic analysis associated a missense DCLRE1C variant with V-gene and J-gene trimming of TCR beta chains, and an independent cohort replicated the association. When HLA alleles, especially DR and DQ, strongly co-occurred, attributing TCR associations to individual alleles was difficult. Because HLA typing was missing for some donors at each locus, association tests included only the typed subset. Linkage disequilibrium might explain the correlated functional status among segregating V segments, but an unknown experimental factor could not be ruled out. According to a later analysis, parvovirus B19, influenza, CMV and Epstein-Barr virus appeared linked to several top co-occurrence clusters. Immune exposure information for the cohort was limited to CMV serostatus. At a false discovery rate of 0.05, a later analysis linked under 20,000 TCR beta sequences to specific HLA alleles. Roughly uniform sequencing depth across donors was assumed in presence/absence analyses, although this assumption may not hold. According to the authors, the approach could potentially be generalized to other disease states and immunological phenotypes. An earlier analysis of around 600 of the donors showed that most TCR beta V segments appeared in productive rearrangements either about 90% or about 30% of the time, which broadly matched IMGT annotations. While some public TCRs were present in many individuals, most TCR sequences turned up only very rarely across donors. In a later analysis, HLA-associated TCR beta chains were found to be more clonally expanded and to have lower generation probabilities than equally common non-associated chains. Only TCR beta chains were sequenced in this cohort, and the absence of alpha or paired-chain data limited detectable features. A later analysis found that most CMV-associated TCR beta chains appeared HLA-restricted, with HLA associations seemingly driven largely by CMV exposure. A few of the identified cytomegalovirus-associated TCR beta chains were confirmed in vitro to be specific for cytomegalovirus antigens. In the study, 150 to 200 TCR beta chains were listed as associated with cytomegalovirus. Roughly 17 rarely observed V segments, including chromosome 9 orphons, were excluded from the earlier analysis of just under 600 of the donors because counts were too low. Some IMGT-functional V segments, including TRBV6-2 and TRBV6-3, could not be told apart with the 87-base-pair reads, so those segments were excluded. A further reported finding was that TCR beta sequences accurately predicted the HLA-A and HLA-B alleles for most subjects in the first cohort. The sequencing pipeline was judged likely to have produced a cluster of highly shared sequence variants as a technical artifact. Cytomegalovirus status was reported to be diagnosed by the classifier with high specificity and sensitivity in both the original and validation cohorts. In a later analysis, TCR association rates were found to vary across HLA loci, with the most associated TCRs seen for DRB1 alleles and the fewest for HLA-C alleles. A later genetic analysis reported fewer N-insertions in productive TCRs among donors in an Asian-associated ancestry cluster than the roughly 620-donor mean.

Libraries were constructed by the immunoSEQ multiplex PCR assay. The multiplex PCR relied on a mix of 60 forward primers for TCR Vbeta segments and 13 reverse primers for TCR Jbeta segments. A multiplex PCR assay on genomic DNA amplified the CDR3 region of rearranged TCR beta genes. The amplified TCR beta libraries were sequenced on the Illumina HiSeq System as 87-base-pair reads. The paper's processing steps were these. A later analysis counted approximately 84 million unique TCR beta chains across the approximately 700 repertoires, and 9.5 million to 11 million of these chains were shared by at least two donors. Raw reads were error-corrected and collapsed into unique sequences by a nearest-neighbor algorithm in which closely related sequences were merged to remove PCR and sequencing errors. Alignment of CDR3 sequences to IMGT reference sequences was used to assign V, D and J gene segments. Each retained sequence needed at least a six-nucleotide match to both a V gene segment and a J gene segment. A rearrangement counted as productive if the CDR3 had no stop codons and remained in frame with V and J, and every other rearrangement counted as non-productive. CDR3 was defined by IMGT convention, running from the second conserved V-encoded cysteine to the conserved J-encoded phenylalanine. Sequences without an unambiguous match to a single V gene segment were excluded from the earlier analysis of several hundred of the donors. An earlier analysis of about 590 of the donors classified V segments as functional when productive rearrangements were above 56.7% and as segregating when the standard deviation between donors was above 5%. A statistical classification framework was built for diagnosing cytomegalovirus status from the catalog of TCR beta chain sequences. A later analysis assigned V and J genes by comparing TCR nucleotide sequences with IMGT/GENE-DB human TR gene sequences. Using the TCRdist pipeline, a later analysis assigned CDR3 sequences along with most-parsimonious VDJ recombination scenarios. In a later analysis, each TCR beta chain was defined by its CDR3 amino acid sequence together with its V-gene family, and reads without a unique V-gene family were excluded. As a way to deal with suspected cross-contamination and a sequencing artifact, a later analysis dropped 500 to 700 nucleotide sequences that were highly shared and had low generation probability. A later analysis calculated a clonal expansion index for each public chain from normalized within-repertoire ranks of inferred template counts. In a later analysis, generation probabilities were computed with a VDJ recombination model fitted to out-of-frame rearrangements, and the resulting probabilities were checked against IGoR. A later analysis scored TCR-TCR, TCR-HLA and TCR-CMV co-occurrence with hypergeometric tests, applying a repertoire-size bias correction to TCR pairs. False discovery rates were estimated in a later analysis by permuting HLA or CMV assignments 20 times. In a later analysis, co-occurring TCRs were grouped with DBSCAN, and TCRdist sequence similarity was added when clustering was performed within HLA-allele-positive subsets. For co-occurrence clustering, repertoires with fewer than 30,000 or more than 120,000 public chains were excluded, along with a handful of repertoires with anomalous nucleotide sharing. The clones in this table, taken by TCRdb from immuneACCESS, are in-frame only. Not every clone is retained; where verified, under half of the shortfall comes from an unresolved V gene, and the cause of the rest is unknown. V and J calls plus clone size are reproduced from that table; the DNA served to infer D and trimming. This sample comprises about 130,000 clones, roughly 80% of them detected only once. The ten largest clones add up to approximately 1.1% of the sample.

In total, roughly 670 healthy bone marrow donors made up the cohort. Cohort members were all nominally healthy when sampled, although unrecorded immune exposures were likely present. The donor was CMV seronegative and belonged to the group of 352 seronegative cohort members. Every donor gave a peripheral blood sample, and the peripheral blood mononuclear cells from that sample were used for TCR beta sequencing. Genomic DNA extraction from the blood cell samples was performed with the Qiagen DNeasy Blood Extraction Kit. The germline V gene yields SGHRS for CDR1 and YFSETQ for CDR2. The CDR3 measures 15 amino acids from cysteine to phenylalanine. The only DNA kept is the CDR3, 45 bases in frame from the first base. V gives up 3 bases and J gives up 4 bases, and the segment between their germline ends measures 16 bases.

This clonotype was obtained from a boy aged 5-17 years in good health and CMV-seronegative. Sequencing was performed on PBMCs. The sequence is built from TRBV5-1 and TRBJ1-1; the D segment could be TRBD1, given 6 matching bases. CDR3 reads: CASSSLEGVATEAFF. The bases are TGCGCCAGCAGCTCTCTTGAGGGGGTGGCCACTGAAGCTTTCTTT. The variable domain in full, with residues beyond the CDR3 obtained from the reference TRBV5-1 and TRBJ1-1 genes, is KAGVTQTPRYLIKTRGQQVTLSCSPISGHRSVSWYQQTPGQGLQFLFEYFSETQRNKGNFPGRFSGRQFSNSRSEMNVSTLELGDSALYLCASSSLEGVATEAFFGQGTRLTVV.